This T cell receptor beta chain was sequenced during a study of cytomegalovirus exposure and HLA in healthy donors. Notes on the study in general: CMV serostatus alone was available as immune exposure information. Later analysis indicated greater clonal expansion among HLA-associated TCR beta chains than among equally common other chains. Highest at DRB1 and lowest at HLA-C, TCR association rates differed among HLA loci in a later analysis.

This clone was observed a few times. The antigen is not known. Amplification used 60 Vbeta primers and 13 Jbeta primers. Some clones are missing from TCRdb's copy, which holds only in-frame ones; the method was immunoSEQ multiplex PCR. The table shows about 150,000 clones, with approximately 81% occurring only once. Trimming removed 5 bases from V and 5 bases from J; junction bases left unmatched: 3. This CDR3 region has 14 residues. The germline V gene encodes CDR1 SGHTA and CDR2 FQGNSA. The sequence came from a woman aged 18-29 years in good health and CMV-seronegative. The gene calls are TRBV7-2 and TRBJ2-3; TRBD2 aligns across 11 bases. Sequences were obtained from PBMCs. CDR3 residues: CASSLGLAGDTQYF. CDR3 coding DNA: TGTGCCAGCAGCCTCGGACTAGCGGGAGATACGCAGTATTTT.